The rows below give T cell receptor beta chains drawn from one sample of a study of blood T cell repertoires in COVID-19. The data were produced by immunoSEQ multiplex PCR, yet TCRdb's version contains in-frame clones alone and is incomplete. The sample has around 63,000 clones; approximately 80% are singletons. The sequenced material came from peripheral blood. Source of these receptors: a woman older than 75 with active or convalescent COVID-19. Each CDR3 is given with its conserved first and last residue. The order of the fields is J gene, CDR3 length, V gene, clone size, D gene, CDR3 protein, CDR3 DNA. The D gene is left open where the match is weak. Size is stated for part of the rows, as once, few or many counts, or as a class when the clone is expanded.

j_call: TRBJ1-2; cdr3_length: 12; v_call: TRBV5-4; clone_size: .; d_call: .; cdr3_aa: CASSLSTDGYTF; cdr3_nt: TGTGCCAGCAGCTTGTCGACAGATGGCTACACCTTC
j_call: TRBJ1-1; cdr3_length: 14; v_call: TRBV7-9; clone_size: .; d_call: .; cdr3_aa: CASSLGQGNTEAFF; cdr3_nt: TGTGCCAGCAGCTTAGGGCAGGGGAACACTGAAGCTTTCTTT
j_call: TRBJ1-1; cdr3_length: 13; v_call: TRBV5-1; clone_size: .; d_call: TRBD1; cdr3_aa: CASSTGGSTEAFF; cdr3_nt: TGCGCCAGCAGCACAGGGGGTTCCACTGAAGCTTTCTTT
j_call: TRBJ1-5; cdr3_length: 18; v_call: TRBV12-5; clone_size: .; d_call: TRBD1; cdr3_aa: CASGLVQEGQIRNQPQHF; cdr3_nt: TGTGCTAGTGGTTTGGTACAGGAGGGACAGATCCGTAATCAGCCCCAGCATTTT
j_call: TRBJ1-2; cdr3_length: 15; v_call: TRBV7-6; clone_size: few; d_call: .; cdr3_aa: CASSPGFPRGYGYTF; cdr3_nt: TGTGCCAGCAGCCCTGGGTTTCCGCGGGGCTATGGCTACACCTTC
j_call: TRBJ1-6; cdr3_length: 13; v_call: TRBV7-3; clone_size: .; d_call: .; cdr3_aa: CASSFGSGGPLHF; cdr3_nt: TGTGCCAGCAGCTTCGGGTCTGGAGGTCCCCTCCACTTT
j_call: TRBJ1-2; cdr3_length: 15; v_call: TRBV7-9; clone_size: .; d_call: TRBD1; cdr3_aa: CASSSPGQSNYGYTF; cdr3_nt: TGTGCCAGCAGCTCTCCGGGACAGAGTAACTATGGCTACACCTTC
j_call: TRBJ2-3; cdr3_length: 14; v_call: TRBV11-2; clone_size: .; d_call: .; cdr3_aa: CASSLEQLRDTQYF; cdr3_nt: TGTGCCAGCAGCTTAGAACAACTGAGGGATACGCAGTATTTT
j_call: TRBJ2-7; cdr3_length: 13; v_call: TRBV6-5; clone_size: few; d_call: TRBD1; cdr3_aa: CAIEVTGTYEQYF; cdr3_nt: TGTGCCATTGAGGTGACAGGGACCTACGAGCAGTACTTC
j_call: TRBJ2-3; cdr3_length: 15; v_call: TRBV7-3; clone_size: .; d_call: TRBD2; cdr3_aa: CASSPRRGGQDTQYF; cdr3_nt: TGTGCCAGCAGCCCCCGGCGGGGGGGCCAAGATACGCAGTATTTT
j_call: TRBJ1-1; cdr3_length: 18; v_call: TRBV5-6; clone_size: .; d_call: TRBD1; cdr3_aa: CASSLEGTGFSMNTEAFF; cdr3_nt: TGTGCCAGCAGCTTGGAAGGGACAGGGTTCTCCATGAACACTGAAGCTTTCTTT
j_call: TRBJ1-1; cdr3_length: 13; v_call: TRBV24-1; clone_size: .; d_call: .; cdr3_aa: CATRVAGNTEAFF; cdr3_nt: TGTGCCACCCGAGTTGCGGGGAACACTGAAGCTTTCTTT
j_call: TRBJ1-1; cdr3_length: 14; v_call: TRBV7-9; clone_size: once; d_call: .; cdr3_aa: CASSLAGAITEAFF; cdr3_nt: TGTGCCAGCAGCTTAGCGGGGGCGATAACTGAAGCTTTCTTT
j_call: TRBJ2-7; cdr3_length: 14; v_call: TRBV18; clone_size: .; d_call: TRBD2; cdr3_aa: CASSPSGGAHEQYF; cdr3_nt: TGTGCCAGCTCACCCAGCGGGGGGGCCCACGAGCAGTACTTC
j_call: TRBJ2-3; cdr3_length: 15; v_call: TRBV29-1; clone_size: large; d_call: .; cdr3_aa: CSVETGSMSTDTQYF; cdr3_nt: TGCAGCGTTGAAACAGGGTCAATGAGCACAGATACGCAGTATTTT
j_call: TRBJ1-1; cdr3_length: 13; v_call: TRBV21-1; clone_size: .; d_call: .; cdr3_aa: CASSMTENTEAFF; cdr3_nt: TGTGCCAGCAGCATGACAGAGAACACTGAAGCTTTCTTT
j_call: TRBJ1-2; cdr3_length: 13; v_call: TRBV7-9; clone_size: .; d_call: .; cdr3_aa: CASSSAGDYGYTF; cdr3_nt: TGTGCTAGCAGCTCCGCAGGGGACTATGGCTACACCTTC
j_call: TRBJ2-3; cdr3_length: 16; v_call: TRBV13; clone_size: once; d_call: TRBD2; cdr3_aa: CASSLIQRGGRDTQYF; cdr3_nt: TGTGCCAGCAGCTTAATCCAGCGGGGGGGCCGGGATACGCAGTATTTT
j_call: TRBJ1-5; cdr3_length: 13; v_call: TRBV6-2/TRBV6-3; clone_size: once; d_call: .; cdr3_aa: CASSYDSIQPQHF; cdr3_nt: TGTGCCAGCAGTTACGACAGCATCCAGCCCCAGCATTTT
j_call: TRBJ2-1; cdr3_length: 15; v_call: TRBV6-5; clone_size: .; d_call: TRBD2; cdr3_aa: CASRGLAGVYNEQFF; cdr3_nt: TGTGCCAGCAGAGGACTAGCGGGGGTGTACAATGAGCAGTTCTTC
j_call: TRBJ2-7; cdr3_length: 14; v_call: TRBV6-5; clone_size: .; d_call: .; cdr3_aa: CASSPQLSSYEQYF; cdr3_nt: TGTGCCAGCAGCCCACAGCTGAGCTCCTACGAGCAGTACTTC
j_call: TRBJ2-2; cdr3_length: 16; v_call: TRBV24-1; clone_size: .; d_call: TRBD2; cdr3_aa: CATSDWASGGTGELFF; cdr3_nt: TGTGCCACCAGTGATTGGGCTAGCGGTGGAACCGGGGAGCTGTTTTTT
j_call: TRBJ1-5; cdr3_length: 15; v_call: TRBV18; clone_size: .; d_call: TRBD1; cdr3_aa: CASSPPGQGNQPQHF; cdr3_nt: TGTGCCAGCTCACCACCGGGACAGGGCAATCAGCCCCAGCATTTT
j_call: TRBJ1-2; cdr3_length: 13; v_call: TRBV12-3/TRBV12-4; clone_size: .; d_call: .; cdr3_aa: CASSLYTNYGYTF; cdr3_nt: TGTGCCAGCAGCTTATACACTAACTATGGCTACACCTTC
j_call: TRBJ1-2; cdr3_length: 15; v_call: TRBV19; clone_size: .; d_call: .; cdr3_aa: CASRPTRVANYGYTF; cdr3_nt: TGTGCCAGTAGACCCACCAGGGTAGCTAACTATGGCTACACCTTC
j_call: TRBJ1-4; cdr3_length: 14; v_call: TRBV21-1; clone_size: .; d_call: .; cdr3_aa: CASSRSGTYEKLFF; cdr3_nt: TGTGCCAGCAGCAGGTCAGGGACATACGAAAAACTGTTTTTT
j_call: TRBJ1-2; cdr3_length: 14; v_call: TRBV4-3; clone_size: many; d_call: .; cdr3_aa: CASSQHTGMDGYTF; cdr3_nt: TGCGCCAGCAGCCAGCACACAGGGATGGATGGCTACACCTTC
j_call: TRBJ2-3; cdr3_length: 19; v_call: TRBV6-6; clone_size: .; d_call: .; cdr3_aa: CASSPPQGARRGTTDTQYF; cdr3_nt: TGTGCCAGCAGTCCCCCCCAGGGGGCTCGGCGGGGGACCACAGATACGCAGTATTTT
j_call: TRBJ1-1; cdr3_length: 16; v_call: TRBV7-8; clone_size: .; d_call: .; cdr3_aa: CASSIFVEGVHTEAFF; cdr3_nt: TGTGCCAGCAGCATATTCGTAGAGGGAGTGCACACTGAAGCTTTCTTT
j_call: TRBJ2-2; cdr3_length: 15; v_call: TRBV14; clone_size: few; d_call: TRBD1; cdr3_aa: CASSPGQGAPGELFF; cdr3_nt: TGTGCCAGCAGCCCGGGACAGGGGGCCCCCGGGGAGCTGTTTTTT
j_call: TRBJ2-7; cdr3_length: 14; v_call: TRBV7-9; clone_size: .; d_call: .; cdr3_aa: CASKLAPGDYEQYF; cdr3_nt: TGTGCCAGCAAACTAGCACCGGGGGACTACGAGCAGTACTTC
j_call: TRBJ2-7; cdr3_length: 13; v_call: TRBV14; clone_size: .; d_call: .; cdr3_aa: CASSRGTYNEQYF; cdr3_nt: TGTGCCAGCAGCCGCGGGACCTATAACGAGCAGTACTTC
j_call: TRBJ2-7; cdr3_length: 13; v_call: TRBV3-1/TRBV3-2; clone_size: .; d_call: .; cdr3_aa: CASSQAGVNEQYF; cdr3_nt: TGTGCCAGCAGCCAAGCGGGGGTGAACGAGCAGTACTTC
j_call: TRBJ2-1; cdr3_length: 13; v_call: TRBV10-2; clone_size: .; d_call: TRBD2; cdr3_aa: CASRFSSGEEQFF; cdr3_nt: TGCGCCAGCAGATTTTCTAGCGGGGAGGAGCAGTTCTTC
j_call: TRBJ2-1; cdr3_length: 13; v_call: TRBV5-1; clone_size: once; d_call: .; cdr3_aa: CASSQTTDNEQFF; cdr3_nt: TGCGCCAGCAGCCAGACTACCGACAATGAGCAGTTCTTC
j_call: TRBJ1-1; cdr3_length: 14; v_call: TRBV5-1; clone_size: .; d_call: .; cdr3_aa: CASSLGTGYAEAFF; cdr3_nt: TGCGCCAGCAGCTTGGGTACCGGGTACGCTGAAGCTTTCTTT
j_call: TRBJ2-3; cdr3_length: 17; v_call: TRBV10-1; clone_size: .; d_call: TRBD2; cdr3_aa: CASSQCSSGGLTDTQYF; cdr3_nt: TGCGCCAGCAGTCAGTGTAGTAGCGGGGGACTCACAGATACGCAGTATTTT
j_call: TRBJ1-1; cdr3_length: 13; v_call: TRBV28; clone_size: .; d_call: .; cdr3_aa: CASSLTGNTEAFF; cdr3_nt: TGTGCCAGCAGTTTGACAGGGAACACTGAAGCTTTCTTT
j_call: TRBJ1-1; cdr3_length: 12; v_call: TRBV5-1; clone_size: .; d_call: .; cdr3_aa: CASSWLGEEAFF; cdr3_nt: TGCGCCAGCAGCTGGCTTGGGGAGGAAGCTTTCTTT
j_call: TRBJ2-5; cdr3_length: 15; v_call: TRBV19; clone_size: .; d_call: TRBD2; cdr3_aa: CASSARGGWGETQYF; cdr3_nt: TGTGCCAGTAGTGCGCGGGGGGGTTGGGGAGAGACCCAGTACTTC
j_call: TRBJ2-7; cdr3_length: 16; v_call: TRBV4-3; clone_size: .; d_call: TRBD2; cdr3_aa: CASSQDPSGGAREQYF; cdr3_nt: TGCGCCAGCAGCCAAGATCCGAGCGGGGGGGCACGAGAGCAGTACTTC
j_call: TRBJ2-7; cdr3_length: 13; v_call: TRBV12-3/TRBV12-4; clone_size: few; d_call: .; cdr3_aa: CASSLATTYEQYF; cdr3_nt: TGTGCCAGCAGTTTGGCCACGACCTACGAGCAGTACTTC
j_call: TRBJ1-1; cdr3_length: 12; v_call: TRBV18; clone_size: once; d_call: .; cdr3_aa: CASDGGGTEAFF; cdr3_nt: TGTGCCTCCGACGGGGGGGGCACTGAAGCTTTCTTT
j_call: TRBJ2-2; cdr3_length: 14; v_call: TRBV3-1/TRBV3-2; clone_size: .; d_call: TRBD2; cdr3_aa: CASRSGTNVGELFF; cdr3_nt: TGTGCCAGCAGATCCGGGACTAATGTCGGGGAGCTGTTTTTT
j_call: TRBJ1-6; cdr3_length: 15; v_call: TRBV7-8; clone_size: once; d_call: TRBD1; cdr3_aa: CASSFRDRGESPLHF; cdr3_nt: TGTGCCAGCAGCTTCCGGGACAGGGGTGAGTCACCCCTCCACTTT
j_call: TRBJ2-1; cdr3_length: 15; v_call: TRBV6-5; clone_size: .; d_call: TRBD2; cdr3_aa: CASRTSGGPYNEQFF; cdr3_nt: TGTGCCAGCAGGACTAGCGGGGGACCCTACAATGAGCAGTTCTTC
j_call: TRBJ1-1; cdr3_length: 13; v_call: TRBV11-2; clone_size: few; d_call: .; cdr3_aa: CASSSQGNTEAFF; cdr3_nt: TGTGCCAGCAGCTCTCAGGGTAACACTGAAGCTTTCTTT
j_call: TRBJ2-1; cdr3_length: 15; v_call: TRBV11-2; clone_size: .; d_call: .; cdr3_aa: CASSLGAGSYNEQFF; cdr3_nt: TGTGCCAGCAGCTTAGGTGCCGGCTCCTACAATGAGCAGTTCTTC
j_call: TRBJ1-2; cdr3_length: 15; v_call: TRBV11-2; clone_size: .; d_call: .; cdr3_aa: CASSLEGAVNYGYTF; cdr3_nt: TGTGCCAGCAGCTTAGAGGGGGCGGTTAACTATGGCTACACCTTC
j_call: TRBJ2-6; cdr3_length: 15; v_call: TRBV5-1; clone_size: .; d_call: .; cdr3_aa: CASSATGTGANVLTF; cdr3_nt: TGCGCCAGCAGCGCTACAGGGACTGGGGCCAACGTCCTGACTTTC
j_call: TRBJ1-2; cdr3_length: 18; v_call: TRBV21-1; clone_size: .; d_call: .; cdr3_aa: CASSKSLLVQGDNYGYTF; cdr3_nt: TGTGCCAGCAGCAAATCTCTTTTAGTACAGGGCGATAACTATGGCTACACCTTC
j_call: TRBJ1-2; cdr3_length: 13; v_call: TRBV10-3; clone_size: once; d_call: TRBD1; cdr3_aa: CASDPGTGSGYTF; cdr3_nt: TGTGCCAGCGATCCCGGGACAGGGAGCGGCTACACCTTC